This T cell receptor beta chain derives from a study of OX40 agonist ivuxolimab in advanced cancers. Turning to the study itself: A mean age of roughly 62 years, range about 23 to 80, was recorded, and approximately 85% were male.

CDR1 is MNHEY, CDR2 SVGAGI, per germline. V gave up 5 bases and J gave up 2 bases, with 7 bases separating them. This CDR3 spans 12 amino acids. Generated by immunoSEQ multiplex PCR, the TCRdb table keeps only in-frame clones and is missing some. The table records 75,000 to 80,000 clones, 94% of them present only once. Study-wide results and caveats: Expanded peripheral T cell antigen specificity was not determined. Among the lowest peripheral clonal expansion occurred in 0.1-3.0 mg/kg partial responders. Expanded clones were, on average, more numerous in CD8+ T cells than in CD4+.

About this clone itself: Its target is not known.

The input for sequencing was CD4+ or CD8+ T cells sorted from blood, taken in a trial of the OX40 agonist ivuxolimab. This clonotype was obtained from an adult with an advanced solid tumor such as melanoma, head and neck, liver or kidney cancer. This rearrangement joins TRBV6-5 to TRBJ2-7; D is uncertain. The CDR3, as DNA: TGTGCCAGCAGTCTAACCCCCTACGAGCAGTACTTC. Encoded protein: CASSLTPYEQYF.